This T cell receptor (beta chain) originates from a study of human T cells and chemical hapten exposure. Via MiXCR, TCRdb re-called the RACE reads, giving one row per CDR3 protein. Here the sample spans 95,000 or so distinct CDR3 sequences, approximately 10% being singletons. V lost 3 bases and J lost 4, with 6 bases in between. The CDR3 spans 13 residues. The germline V gene has CDR1 KGHSH and CDR2 LQKENI. Time point denoted: patch test 1, 2 weeks after DPC sensitization. Described treatment: therapeutic diphenylcyclopropenone sensitization with weekly scalp DPC. In its sample, this clonotype was seen a few times.

The chain has TRBV18 and TRBJ1-4; D uncertain. The sequencing used whole blood, collected in connection with sensitization to the hapten diphenylcyclopropenone (DPC). The clonotype originates from a middle-aged man with alopecia areata. Some clones in this sample may be carry-over from other donors' samples. CDR3 amino acids: CASSPRINEKLFF. The CDR3 DNA follows: TGTGCCAGCTCACCGAGGATTAATGAAAAACTGTTTTTT. The variable domain in full, completed from reference TRBV18 and TRBJ1-4, reads NAGVMQNPRHLVRRRGQEARLRCSPMKGHSHVYWYRQLPEEGLKFMVYLQKENIIDESGMPKERFSAEFPKEGPSILRIQQVVRGDSAAYFCASSPRINEKLFFGSGTQLSVL.